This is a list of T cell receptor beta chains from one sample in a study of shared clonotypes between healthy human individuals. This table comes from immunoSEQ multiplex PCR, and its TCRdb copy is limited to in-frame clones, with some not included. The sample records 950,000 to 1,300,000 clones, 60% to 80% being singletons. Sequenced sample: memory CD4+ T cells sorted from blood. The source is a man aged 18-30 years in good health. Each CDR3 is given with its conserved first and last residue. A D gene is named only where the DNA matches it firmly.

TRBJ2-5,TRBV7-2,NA,CASSFVTGETQYF
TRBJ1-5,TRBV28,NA,CASSVPLGNQPQHF
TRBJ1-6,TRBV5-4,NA,CASSLGVDSPLHF
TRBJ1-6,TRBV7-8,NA,CASSSDRKSPLHF
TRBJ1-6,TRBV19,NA,CASSSLFSGSPLHF
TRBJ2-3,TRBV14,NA,CASSRTGGKGDTQYF
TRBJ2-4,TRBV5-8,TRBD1,CASSDRDRGVNIQYF
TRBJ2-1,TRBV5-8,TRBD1,CASSRDRGLYNEQFF
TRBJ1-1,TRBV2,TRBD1,CASRADRGAEGFF
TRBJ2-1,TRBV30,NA,CAWSVWGRSSYNEQFF
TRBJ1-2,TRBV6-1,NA,CASSEPGYGYTF
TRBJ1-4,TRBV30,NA,CAWSVGSANEKLFF
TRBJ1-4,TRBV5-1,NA,CASRSGASTNEKLFF
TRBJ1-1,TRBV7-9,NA,CASSRGGQVNTEAFF
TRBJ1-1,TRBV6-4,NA,CASSDSDRNTEAFF
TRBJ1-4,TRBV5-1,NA,CASSLGLANEKLFF